This T cell receptor beta chain is drawn from a study of T-cell reconstitution after alpha-beta-depleted transplantation in children. Germline CDR1 and CDR2: SQVTM and ANQGSEA. This CDR3 is built from 14 residues. The V end was cut by 2 bases, the J end by 0 bases, with 10 bases between. Unique molecular identifiers were built into the TCRbeta library. Each CDR3 protein gets one entry after TCRdb re-called the PCR reads with MiXCR. In the table there are 200,000 to 250,000 distinct CDR3 sequences, 7.5% to 9.5% of which are singletons. This material consisted of PBMCs, mostly from graft donor cells, taken 180 days after TCRalphabeta/CD19-depleted stem cell transplant. The chain employs TRBV29-1 and TRBJ1-1; no clear D. The sequence was obtained from a male patient aged 10 to 17 who had a stem cell transplant for acute lymphoblastic leukemia, so the T cells may come from the graft donor. CDR3 in DNA: TGCAGCGTTGAAACCCGGGGAATGAACACTGAAGCTTTCTTT. Its translation: CSVETRGMNTEAFF. Full variable domain (outside the CDR3, taken from reference TRBV29-1 and TRBJ1-1): SAVISQKPSRDICQRGTSLTIQCQVDSQVTMMFWYRQQPGQSLTLIATANQGSEATYESGFVIDKFPISRPNLTFSTLTVSNMSPEDSSIYLCSVETRGMNTEAFFGQGTRLTVV.